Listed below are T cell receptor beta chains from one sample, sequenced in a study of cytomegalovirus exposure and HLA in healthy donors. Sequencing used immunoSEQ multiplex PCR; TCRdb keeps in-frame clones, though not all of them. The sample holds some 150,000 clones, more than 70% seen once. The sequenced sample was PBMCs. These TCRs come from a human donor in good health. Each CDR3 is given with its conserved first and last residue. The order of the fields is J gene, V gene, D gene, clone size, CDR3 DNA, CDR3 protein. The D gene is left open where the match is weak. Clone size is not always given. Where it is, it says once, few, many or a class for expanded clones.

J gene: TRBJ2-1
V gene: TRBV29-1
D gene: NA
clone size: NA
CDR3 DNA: TGCAGCGTTGATGGGACACGCGATGAGCAGTTCTTC
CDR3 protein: CSVDGTRDEQFF

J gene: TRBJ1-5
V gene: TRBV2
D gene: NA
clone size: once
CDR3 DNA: TGTGCCAGCAGTAAGGGGAAAGATAGCAATCAGCCCCAGCATTTT
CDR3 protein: CASSKGKDSNQPQHF

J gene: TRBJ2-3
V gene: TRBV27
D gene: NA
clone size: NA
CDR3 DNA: TGTGCCAGCAGTCCGTCCACAGATACGCAGTATTTT
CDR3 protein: CASSPSTDTQYF

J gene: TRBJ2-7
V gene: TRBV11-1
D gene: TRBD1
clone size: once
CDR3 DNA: TGTGCCAGCAGCTATTCCGGGACAGGGGCACTAGGGCAGTACTTC
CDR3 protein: CASSYSGTGALGQYF

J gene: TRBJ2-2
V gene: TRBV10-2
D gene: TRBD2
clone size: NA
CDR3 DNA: TGCGCCAGCAACCCCACGGCTAGCGGGTTTCCGGCGAACACCGGGGAGCTGTTTTTT
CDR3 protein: CASNPTASGFPANTGELFF

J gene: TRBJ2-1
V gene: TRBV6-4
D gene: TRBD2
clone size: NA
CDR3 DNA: TGTGCCAGCAGTGAACGACTAGCGAGGTACAATGAGCAGTTCTTC
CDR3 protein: CASSERLARYNEQFF

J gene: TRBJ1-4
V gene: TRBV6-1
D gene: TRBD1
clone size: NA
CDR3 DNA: TGTGCCAGCAGTGAACCCGGGACAGGGGAGCGGAATGAAAAACTGTTTTTT
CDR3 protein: CASSEPGTGERNEKLFF

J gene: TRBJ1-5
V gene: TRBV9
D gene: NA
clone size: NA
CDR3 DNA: TGTGCCAGCAGCCCCTCAGGGGCCAATCAGCCCCAGCATTTT
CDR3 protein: CASSPSGANQPQHF

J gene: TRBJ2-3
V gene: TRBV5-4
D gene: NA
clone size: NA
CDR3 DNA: TGTGCCAGCAGCGGTGTAGGGGTAGCAGATACGCAGTATTTT
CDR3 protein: CASSGVGVADTQYF

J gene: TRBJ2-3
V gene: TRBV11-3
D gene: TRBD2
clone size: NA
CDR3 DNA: TGTGCCAGCAGCTCGTCTAGCGGGGGGGTCACAGATACGCAGTATTTT
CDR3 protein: CASSSSSGGVTDTQYF

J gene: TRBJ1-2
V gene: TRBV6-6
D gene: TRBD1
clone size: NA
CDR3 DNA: TGTGCCAGCAGTTACGGGACAGCGGTGATGGAGGGCTACACCTTC
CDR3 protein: CASSYGTAVMEGYTF

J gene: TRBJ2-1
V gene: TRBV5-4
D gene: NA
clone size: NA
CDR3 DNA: TGTGCCAGCAGCGTACCCTCCCGGAATGAGCAGTTCTTC
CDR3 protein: CASSVPSRNEQFF

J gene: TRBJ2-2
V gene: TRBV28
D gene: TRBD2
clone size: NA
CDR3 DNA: TGTGCCAGCAGATCGGGACTAGCGGGAGGGCCGAGCACCGGGGAGCTGTTTTTT
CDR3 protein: CASRSGLAGGPSTGELFF

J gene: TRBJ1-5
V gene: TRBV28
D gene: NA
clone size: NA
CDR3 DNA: TGTGCCAGCAGTATAACCGGGACACGTTCGAATCAGCCCCAGCATTTT
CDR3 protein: CASSITGTRSNQPQHF

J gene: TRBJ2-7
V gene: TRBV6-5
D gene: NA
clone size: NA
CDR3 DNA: TGTGCCAGCAGTACAACCTCCTACGAGCAGTACTTC
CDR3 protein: CASSTTSYEQYF

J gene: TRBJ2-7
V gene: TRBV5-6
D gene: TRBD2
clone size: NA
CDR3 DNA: TGTGCCAGCAGCTTAGGACTAGCGGGCGAGCTCTCCTACGAGCAGTACTTC
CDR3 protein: CASSLGLAGELSYEQYF

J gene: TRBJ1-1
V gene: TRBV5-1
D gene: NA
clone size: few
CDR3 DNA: TGCGCCAGCAGCCGGGGGAACGGTGATACTGAAGCTTTCTTT
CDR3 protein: CASSRGNGDTEAFF

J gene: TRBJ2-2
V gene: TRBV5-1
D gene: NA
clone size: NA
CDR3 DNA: TGCGCCAGCAGCTTGACCGGGTACACCGGGGAGCTGTTTTTT
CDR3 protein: CASSLTGYTGELFF

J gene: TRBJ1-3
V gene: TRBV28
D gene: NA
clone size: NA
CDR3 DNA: TGTGCCAGCAGTCTGACAGGACCTTCCTCTGGAAACACCATATATTTT
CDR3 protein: CASSLTGPSSGNTIYF

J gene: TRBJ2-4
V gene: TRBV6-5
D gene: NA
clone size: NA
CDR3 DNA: TGTGCCAGCAGTAGCCGTTGGGCCAAAAACATTCAGTACTTC
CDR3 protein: CASSSRWAKNIQYF

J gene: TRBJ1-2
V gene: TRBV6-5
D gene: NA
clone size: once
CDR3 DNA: TGTGCCACCCTAGACGATATCGGGGGGAACTATGGCTACACCTTC
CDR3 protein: CATLDDIGGNYGYTF

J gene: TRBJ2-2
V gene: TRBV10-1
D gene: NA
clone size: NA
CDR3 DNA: TGCGCCAGCAGTCCGACAGGTCCGAACACCGGGGAGCTGTTTTTT
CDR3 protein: CASSPTGPNTGELFF

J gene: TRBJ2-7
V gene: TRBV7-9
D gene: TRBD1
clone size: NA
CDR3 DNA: TGTGCCAGCAGCCGAGGGACAGAAATCTACGAGCAGTACTTC
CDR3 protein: CASSRGTEIYEQYF

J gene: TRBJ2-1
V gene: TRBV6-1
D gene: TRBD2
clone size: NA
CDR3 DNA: TGTGCCAGCAGTAAGGGACTAGCGGACTACAATGAGCAGTTCTTC
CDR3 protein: CASSKGLADYNEQFF

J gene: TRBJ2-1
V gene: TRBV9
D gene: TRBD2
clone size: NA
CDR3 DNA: TGTGCCAGCAGCGTCCCGACTAGCGATCATGAGCAGTTCTTC
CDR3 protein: CASSVPTSDHEQFF

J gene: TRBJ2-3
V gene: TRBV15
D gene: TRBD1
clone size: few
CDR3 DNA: TGTGCCACCAGCGGGGGACAGCGTAGCACAGATACGCAGTATTTT
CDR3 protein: CATSGGQRSTDTQYF

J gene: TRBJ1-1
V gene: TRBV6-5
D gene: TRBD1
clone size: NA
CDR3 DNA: TGTGCCAGCAGACCCAACAGGGGGTTAGAAGCTTTCTTT
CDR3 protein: CASRPNRGLEAFF

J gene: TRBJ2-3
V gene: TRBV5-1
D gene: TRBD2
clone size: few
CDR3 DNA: TGCGCCAGCAGCACAGCTAGCGGGAGTTTTTCAGATACGCAGTATTTT
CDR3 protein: CASSTASGSFSDTQYF

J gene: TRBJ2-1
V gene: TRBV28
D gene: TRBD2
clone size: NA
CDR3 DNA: TGTGCCAGCATAAGCGGGAGGCGATCGGTGGATGAGCAGTTCTTC
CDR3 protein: CASISGRRSVDEQFF

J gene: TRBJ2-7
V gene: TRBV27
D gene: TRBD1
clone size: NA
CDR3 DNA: TGTGCCAGCAGTCTGCCGGGACAGGCCATATACGAGCAGTACTTC
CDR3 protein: CASSLPGQAIYEQYF

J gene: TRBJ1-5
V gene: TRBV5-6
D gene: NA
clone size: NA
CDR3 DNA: TGTGCCAGCAGCCCGGGGGGGATCTTTCAGCCCCAGCATTTT
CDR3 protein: CASSPGGIFQPQHF

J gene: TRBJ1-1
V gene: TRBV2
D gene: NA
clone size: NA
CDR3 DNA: TGTGCCAGCAGTGTGGAGTTGAACACTGAAGCTTTCTTT
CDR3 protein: CASSVELNTEAFF

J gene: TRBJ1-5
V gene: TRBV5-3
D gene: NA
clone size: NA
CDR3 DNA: TGTGCCAGACACCGCGGCAGTTACGATCGCAATCAGCCCCAGCATTTT
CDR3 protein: CARHRGSYDRNQPQHF

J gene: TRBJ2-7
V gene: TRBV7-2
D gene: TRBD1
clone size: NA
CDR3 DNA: TGTGCCAGCAGCATAGGACAGGGGTGGTACGAGCAGTACTTC
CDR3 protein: CASSIGQGWYEQYF

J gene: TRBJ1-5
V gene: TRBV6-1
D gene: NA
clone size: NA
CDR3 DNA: TGTGCCAGCAGTGAAGAGGGGCTTAGCAATCAGCCCCAGCATTTT
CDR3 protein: CASSEEGLSNQPQHF

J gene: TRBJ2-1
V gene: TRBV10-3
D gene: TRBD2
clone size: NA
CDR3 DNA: TGTGCCATCACCGCCCGGAGCGGGAGTTTAGGTGAGCAGTTCTTC
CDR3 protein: CAITARSGSLGEQFF

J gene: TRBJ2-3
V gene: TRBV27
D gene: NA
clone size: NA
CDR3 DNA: TGTGCCAGCAGTTCCTGGACAGCCTCCACAGATACGCAGTATTTT
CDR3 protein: CASSSWTASTDTQYF